Shown below are 23 T cell receptor beta chains from a single sample sequenced in a study of response to subunit inactivated influenza vaccine. TCRdb passed the RT-PCR reads through MiXCR, listing each CDR3 protein once. The data show hundreds of thousands of distinct CDR3 sequences, approximately 24% seen once. This specimen was CD4+ T cells sorted from PBMCs, taken 5 to 6 days after vaccination. The receptors originated from a man aged 50 to 59 who received an inactivated influenza vaccine.

The gene calls are TRBV9 and TRBJ2-2; TRBD1 agrees at 8 bases. Trimming took 3 bases from V and 4 from J; bases not matched to a gene: 8. CDR3 size: 16 residues. CDR1 and CDR2 from the germline V gene are SGDLS and YYNGEE. The CDR3 is CASSAYRGTGTGELFF. In nucleotides, the CDR3 is TGTGCCAGCAGCGCATACAGGGGGACGGGCACCGGGGAGCTGTTTTTT.

This clonotype was counted only a few times. This rearrangement joins TRBV24-1 to TRBJ2-3, with 15 bases fitting TRBD2. Trimming at V came to 3 bases and at J to 7 bases, leaving 7 bases not matched to a gene. Germline loops: CDR1 KGHDR, CDR2 SFDVKD. The CDR3 consists of 17 residues. CDR3 sequence: CATSDPRTSGRVNTQYF. The CDR3 DNA sequence: TGTGCCACCAGTGATCCCAGGACTAGCGGGAGGGTGAATACGCAGTATTTT.

This clonotype was seen a handful of times. V and J are TRBV6-5 and TRBJ2-3; possible D gene TRBD2, 5 bases. CDR1 MNHEY and CDR2 SVGAGI come from the germline V gene. CDR3 size: 17 residues. Between the trimmed V and J ends, which lost 0 bases and 0 bases, there was a span of 13 bases. The CDR3 bases are TGTGCCAGCAGTTACTCCGAGCGGATATTTAGCACAGATACGCAGTATTTT. It yields the protein CASSYSERIFSTDTQYF.

This clonotype was observed a handful of times. The CDR3 here is CASSQADPGGGNTIYF. The CDR3 coding sequence is TGCGCCAGCAGCCAAGCAGACCCGGGAGGGGGAAACACCATATATTTT. This chain links TRBV4-1 with TRBJ1-3; D unclear. The CDR3 is made up of 16 amino acids. Germline V gene data show CDR1 as MGHRA and CDR2 as YSYEKL. V lost 1 base and J lost 4, with 14 bases in between.

This sequence joins TRBV6-1 and TRBJ2-1, with a weak D call TRBD1 (5 bases). The CDR3 is 15 amino acids. CDR1 is MNHNS and CDR2 is SASEGT in the germline V gene. The CDR3 coding sequence is TGTGCTGCGTCGGCTTCCCAGGGCTCCTACAATGAGCAGTTCTTC. Protein product: CAASASQGSYNEQFF.

This clonotype was detected once. The chain employs TRBV4-3 and TRBJ2-1; 8 bases fit TRBD2. Germline V gene data show CDR1 as LGHNA and CDR2 as YSLEER. The CDR3 is made up of 19 amino acids. Trimming at V came to 0 bases and at J to 4 bases, leaving 14 bases not matched to a gene. This CDR3 is CASSQDKGRGGRPYNEQFF. The CDR3 DNA follows: TGCGCCAGCAGCCAAGATAAGGGCAGGGGCGGGAGGCCATACAATGAGCAGTTCTTC.

This clonotype was detected a few times. The chain links TRBV28 to TRBJ2-1; D is ambiguous. The germline V gene has CDR1 MDHEN and CDR2 SYDVKM. Trimming shortened V by 11 bases and J by 9 bases, and 11 bases separated the two germline ends. CDR3 length: 10 residues. The chain's CDR3 is CASLGSEQFF. The CDR3 bases are TGTGCCTCCCTCGGTAGTGAGCAGTTCTTC.

The genes are TRBV7-9 and TRBJ1-4, with TRBD1 matching over 7 bases. Looked up from germline, CDR1 is SEHNR and CDR2 is FQNEAQ (reference sequence). The J segment lost 10 bases and the V segment lost 5 bases, leaving 13 bases of the junction unmatched. The CDR3 has 15 amino acids. The CDR3 region has the DNA TGTGCCAGCAGCCTCAGAGGACAGGAAACTGGAAAACTGTTTTTT. This sequence encodes CASSLRGQETGKLFF.

This sequence joins TRBV11-2 and TRBJ1-1, with D tentatively TRBD1 (6 bases). The germline V and J ends were trimmed by 4 bases and 0 bases, with 21 bases remaining between them. Germline CDR1 is SGHAT and CDR2 is FQNNGV. There are 18 residues in the CDR3. The DNA for the CDR3 is TGTGCCAGCAGCTCCCAGAGGGGGAGGGGGAGGGTGAACACTGAAGCTTTCTTT. Translating it yields CASSSQRGRGRVNTEAFF.

In its sample, this clonotype was seen many times. The chain uses TRBV12-5 and TRBJ2-5, with D uncertain. Germline V gene lookup returns CDR1 LGHNT and CDR2 FRNRAP. CDR3 length equals 16 residues. V gave up 1 base and J gave up 5 bases, with 17 bases separating them. DNA of the CDR3: TGTGCTAGTGGTTTGGGCCACCCCGGTATGGGCGAGACCCAGTACTTC. Protein: CASGLGHPGMGETQYF.

In its sample, this clonotype was seen a few times. This sequence joins TRBV7-6 and TRBJ2-7, with D maybe TRBD1 (6 bases). Trimming shortened V by 4 bases and J by 6 bases, and 16 bases separated the two germline ends. CDR1 SGHVS and CDR2 FNYEAQ come from the germline V gene. The CDR3 consists of 14 residues. The CDR3 reads CASSSGHGFSEQYF. In DNA form, the CDR3 reads TGTGCCAGCAGCTCGGGACACGGTTTCTCCGAGCAGTACTTC.

This clonotype was counted only a few times. This sequence joins TRBV29-1 and TRBJ2-3; D is unresolved. Trimming pared 5 bases from V and 4 bases from J, leaving 13 bases between. The germline V gene has CDR1 SQVTM and CDR2 ANQGSEA. The CDR3 length is 13 residues. This chain's CDR3 is CSVLGSDSDTQYF. In DNA form, the CDR3 reads TGCAGCGTTTTGGGTTCTGACTCAGATACGCAGTATTTT.

The CDR3 bases are TGTGCCACCAGTGCGCCAAGCGGGAGGAGTGACAATGAGCAGTTCTTC. Protein sequence: CATSAPSGRSDNEQFF. This chain connects TRBV24-1 to TRBJ2-1; 9 bases match TRBD2. The CDR3 is 16 amino acids. Germline V gene data show CDR1 as KGHDR and CDR2 as SFDVKD. V lost 5 bases and J lost 5; bases outside the gene matches: 9.

This chain joins TRBV20-1 and TRBJ2-7; D is perhaps TRBD2 (6 bases). Trimming removed 0 bases at V and 4 bases at J, with 13 bases between. The CDR3 covers 14 residues. Germline V CDR1 and CDR2: DFQATT, SNEGSKA (reference sequence). DNA of the CDR3: TGCAGTGCTAGAGATCGGAATAGCGGATACGAGCAGTACTTC. Encoded protein: CSARDRNSGYEQYF.

The V gene is TRBV12-3 or TRBV12-4, the J gene TRBJ2-7, with 7 bases fitting TRBD1. V shed 3 bases, J shed 4 bases, and the junction held 6 bases outside the gene matches. This CDR3 spans 14 amino acids. Written as DNA, the CDR3 is TGTGCCAGCAGTTTCGACAGGGTAGAGTACGAGCAGTACTTC. Amino acid sequence: CASSFDRVEYEQYF.

This clonotype was seen only a few times. The rearrangement joins TRBV29-1 to TRBJ1-2; weak D call: TRBD1 (5 bases). CDR3 length: 12 residues. V was trimmed by 6 bases and J by 8 bases, leaving 16 bases between them. From germline, CDR1 is SQVTM and CDR2 ANQGSEA. The chain's CDR3 is CSVGSGLEGYTF. The CDR3 bases are TGCAGCGTCGGTTCAGGGTTGGAAGGCTACACCTTC.

The chain recombines TRBV3-1 with TRBJ2-7; possibly TRBD1 or TRBD2 for D (6 bases each). Germline-derived CDR1 and CDR2 are LGHDT and YNNKEL (reference sequence). CDR3 length: 14 residues. With 4 bases removed from V and 7 bases from J, the gap between germline ends came to 17 bases. DNA of the CDR3: TGTGCCAGCAGCCCTGGACAGCGGGCTTTAGAGCAGTACTTC. This sequence encodes CASSPGQRALEQYF.

The CDR3 DNA follows: TGTGCCAGCAGCCAGGAGACAGGGAAAGGTTTCTACAATGAGCAGTTCTTC. Translated: CASSQETGKGFYNEQFF. This chain links TRBV14 with TRBJ2-1, with TRBD1 matching over 7 bases. This CDR3 spans 17 amino acids. CDR1 is SGHDN, CDR2 FVKESK, per germline. Trimming cost V 3 bases and J 3 bases; bases outside gene matches: 11.

This clonotype was seen many times. This chain connects TRBV6-1 to TRBJ2-1, with TRBD2 as a possible D gene (6 bases). Germline CDR1 is MNHNS and CDR2 is SASEGT. V was shortened by 2 bases and J by 8 bases, with 13 bases between the two germline ends. This CDR3 comprises 14 residues. The CDR3 reads CASSELGSVDEQFF. CDR3 bases: TGTGCCAGCAGTGAACTCGGGAGTGTGGATGAGCAGTTCTTC.

This clonotype was seen a handful of times. The rearrangement joins TRBV10-3 to TRBJ2-5; TRBD2 matches at 14 bases. In germline, CDR1 is ENHRY, CDR2 SYGVKD. V lost 6 bases, J lost 5 bases, and 5 bases stayed unmatched. The length of the CDR3 is 15 residues. In DNA, the CDR3 is TGTGCCATCAGAAGGACTAGCGGGAGGAGGGAGACCCAGTACTTC. Protein sequence: CAIRRTSGRRETQYF.

This clonotype was recorded a few times. V gene TRBV15 combines with J gene TRBJ2-5, with 10 bases fitting TRBD2. The CDR3 has 17 residues. V lost 1 base, J lost 3 bases, and 8 bases stayed unmatched. Germline lookup yields CDR1 LNHNV and CDR2 YYDKDF (reference sequence). Here the CDR3 reads CATSRAKTSGLKETQYF. CDR3 bases: TGTGCCACCAGCAGAGCCAAGACTAGCGGGTTGAAAGAGACCCAGTACTTC.

This clonotype came up a few times. This chain joins TRBV25-1 and TRBJ1-1; no clear D gene. The CDR3 is 13 residues long. Germline V lookup: CDR1 MGHDK, CDR2 SYGVNS. V lost 3 bases, J lost 1 base, and 6 bases lay in between. CDR3 region: CASSDVGNTEAFF. In nucleotides, the CDR3 is TGTGCCAGCAGTGACGTGGGGAACACTGAAGCTTTCTTT.

This clonotype was detected only a few times. The rearrangement links TRBV5-1 to TRBJ2-7, with unresolved D. This CDR3 has 14 amino acids. The V gene's germline CDR1 is SGHRS and CDR2 YFSETQ. Deletions cut 4 bases from V and 3 bases from J, with 14 bases between. CDR3 sequence: CASSPVTQLYEQYF. The CDR3 DNA follows: TGCGCCAGCAGCCCGGTCACTCAACTCTACGAGCAGTACTTC.